One sample yielded the 30 T cell receptor beta chains listed below, sequenced in a study of cytotoxic CD8 clonotypes in ibrutinib-treated CLL. Generated by immunoSEQ multiplex PCR, the TCRdb table keeps only in-frame clones and is missing some. The repertoire has approximately 150,000 clones, roughly 80% of them found once; the top ten carry around 30%. The sequencing used PBMCs, collected after 12 months of ibrutinib treatment. These receptors all come from a human donor with chronic lymphocytic leukemia.

The V call is TRBV15, the J call TRBJ2-7; TRBD1 matches 7 bases. The V gene's germline CDR1 is LNHNV and CDR2 YYDKDF (reference sequence). The CDR3 spans 18 residues. The junction had 13 bases not matched to a gene; V was cut back by 0 bases and J by 2 bases. The CDR3 region has the DNA TGTGCCACCAGCAGAGACCTTGATGTAACAGGGGTTACCTACGAGCAGTACTTC. As protein: CATSRDLDVTGVTYEQYF.

The V call is TRBV19, the J call TRBJ1-3; D might be TRBD1 (5 bases). This CDR3 spans 16 amino acids. Trimming cost V 3 bases and J 0 bases, with 12 bases left between them. Germline CDR1 LNHDA, CDR2 SQIVND (reference sequence). CDR3 DNA: TGTGCCAGTAGTATTACAGGACTCGACTCTGGAAACACCATATATTTT. The encoded protein is CASSITGLDSGNTIYF.

V gene TRBV9 combines with J gene TRBJ2-5; 15 nucleotides align to TRBD2. CDR3 length equals 17 residues. Germline loops: CDR1 SGDLS, CDR2 YYNGEE. Trimming at V came to 4 bases and at J to 4 bases, leaving 8 bases not matched to a gene. The CDR3 DNA sequence: TGTGCCAGCAGCCCCCGGACTAGCGGGAGGGGTGGAGAGACCCAGTACTTC. The encoded protein is CASSPRTSGRGGETQYF.

The chain recombines TRBV18 with TRBJ1-5, with no clear D. V was shortened by 2 bases and J by 5 bases, with 7 bases between the two germline ends. Germline assignment: CDR1 KGHSH and CDR2 LQKENI. The CDR3 spans 13 residues. CDR3 sequence (DNA): TGTGCCAGCTCACCAGCACCTTATCAGCCCCAGCATTTT. The encoded protein is CASSPAPYQPQHF.

V gene TRBV7-8 combines with J gene TRBJ2-5; D unresolved. Trimming removed 3 bases at V and 3 bases at J, with 8 bases between. CDR1 is SGHVS and CDR2 is FQNEAQ in the germline V gene. The CDR3 runs 13 residues. For the CDR3, the DNA is TGTGCCAGCAGCTTCGACGAGGAAGAGACCCAGTACTTC. Encoded protein: CASSFDEEETQYF.

The genes are TRBV29-1 and TRBJ2-1, with 8 bases matching TRBD2. Germline CDR1 reads SQVTM; CDR2 reads ANQGSEA. CDR3 size: 12 residues. The V and J ends lost 6 bases and 9 bases, in that order; junction bases with no gene match: 7. CDR3 in DNA: TGCAGCGTCATAGCGGGAACGGGTGAGCAGTTCTTC. Its protein product is CSVIAGTGEQFF.

The genes are TRBV15 and TRBJ1-6; 7 bases agree with TRBD1. The CDR3 loop spans 15 amino acids. The J segment lost 14 bases and the V segment lost 6 bases, leaving 16 bases of the junction unmatched. Germline V lookup: CDR1 LNHNV, CDR2 YYDKDF (reference sequence). This chain's CDR3 is CATSPVRQGGGTLHF. The CDR3 DNA is TGTGCCACCAGTCCTGTAAGACAGGGAGGAGGCACCCTCCACTTT.

This clone came up once. The J gene is TRBJ1-2, the V gene TRBV9; 9 positions agree with TRBD1. Trimming took 4 bases from V and 5 from J; bases not matched to a gene: 15. Germline V lookup: CDR1 SGDLS, CDR2 YYNGEE. This CDR3 has 17 amino acids. The CDR3: CASSPRDRAFLEYGYTF. CDR3 in DNA: TGTGCCAGCAGCCCCCGGGACAGGGCCTTTTTAGAGTATGGCTACACCTTC.

The V gene is TRBV12-5, the J gene TRBJ2-3; 9 bases align to TRBD2. The CDR3 sequence is 15 residues long. Germline CDR1 and CDR2: LGHNT and FRNRAP. V shed 0 bases and J 6 bases; nucleotides not matched to a gene: 4. The CDR3 sequence is CASGLVGGRADTQYF. The CDR3 region has the DNA TGTGCTAGTGGTTTGGTGGGCGGGAGGGCCGATACGCAGTATTTT.

The chain is built from TRBV5-1 and TRBJ2-3; the match to TRBD2 covers 8 bases. Germline CDR1 reads SGHRS; CDR2 reads YFSETQ. V gave up 0 bases and J gave up 2 bases; unmatched junction bases: 5. CDR3 size: 16 residues. In DNA form, the CDR3 reads TGCGCCAGCAGCTTGGGGCTAGCGGGCCACACAGATACGCAGTATTTT. Its protein product is CASSLGLAGHTDTQYF.

This chain connects TRBV15 to TRBJ1-2; D unresolved. Trimming removed 1 base at V and 5 bases at J, with 8 bases between. CDR3 size: 13 residues. Per the germline V gene, CDR1 is LNHNV and CDR2 is YYDKDF (reference sequence). The CDR3: CATSRASEYGYTF. The CDR3 nucleotides read TGTGCCACCAGCAGAGCCTCAGAGTATGGCTACACCTTC. The variable domain in full, with the rest retrieved from reference TRBV15 and TRBJ1-2, is DAMVIQNPRYQVTQFGKPVTLSCSQTLNHNVMYWYQQKSSQAPKLLFHYYDKDFNNEADTPDNFQSRRPNTSFCFLDIRSPGLGDTAMYLCATSRASEYGYTFGSGTRLTVV.

The chain employs TRBV4-1 and TRBJ2-3, with D perhaps given as TRBD1 or TRBD2 (6 bases each). The CDR3 consists of 16 residues. Trimming cost V 0 bases and J 3 bases, with 13 bases left between them. Germline loops: CDR1 MGHRA, CDR2 YSYEKL. The CDR3 bases are TGCGCCAGCAGCCAAGATGGGGGGCCCAGGACAGATACGCAGTATTTT. This gives the protein CASSQDGGPRTDTQYF.

The rearrangement joins TRBV19 to TRBJ2-1; D is undetermined. This CDR3 contains 11 residues. CDR1 and CDR2 from the germline V gene are LNHDA and SQIVND (reference sequence). Trimming left V 3 bases short and J 10 bases short, with 7 bases between. CDR3 bases: TGTGCCAGTAGTATCTATACGGAGCAGTTCTTC. Translated, it gives CASSIYTEQFF.

This clone showed up just once. V gene TRBV28 combines with J gene TRBJ2-7, with a possible D match to TRBD2 (5 bases). The V gene lost 8 bases and the J gene lost 2 bases, with 7 bases spanning the gap. Germline V gene lookup returns CDR1 MDHEN and CDR2 SYDVKM. This CDR3 contains 11 residues. The CDR3 protein is CASAGPYEQYF. The CDR3 bases are TGTGCCAGCGCGGGCCCCTACGAGCAGTACTTC.

The J gene is TRBJ2-7, the V gene TRBV7-8; TRBD2 might be the D (6 bases). Germline loops: CDR1 SGHVS, CDR2 FQNEAQ. Between the trimmed V and J ends, which lost 0 bases and 4 bases, there was a span of 13 bases. This CDR3 has 15 amino acids. This CDR3 is CASSLADAGRYEQYF. CDR3 DNA: TGTGCCAGCAGCTTAGCGGATGCGGGGCGTTACGAGCAGTACTTC.

The chain links TRBV11-3 to TRBJ1-2, with TRBD1 identical over 7 bases. This CDR3 is 16 amino acids long. Germline V gene sequence: CDR1 SGHNT, CDR2 YENEEA. The V segment lost 9 bases and the J segment 2 bases; nucleotides outside the gene matches: 15. CDR3 sequence (DNA): TGTGCCAGTTCAAGAAACCCCGAACAGGGGAACTATGGCTACACCTTC. As protein: CASSRNPEQGNYGYTF.

In DNA form, the CDR3 reads TGTGCCAGTACCGCTCGACAGGGCTCCTACGAGCAGTACTTC. This translates into CASTARQGSYEQYF. J is TRBJ2-7 and V is TRBV19; TRBD1 agrees at 7 bases. Unmatched junction bases numbered 6, after V lost 7 bases and J lost 0 bases. The CDR3 is 14 amino acids. Germline lookup yields CDR1 LNHDA and CDR2 SQIVND (reference sequence).

The J gene is TRBJ1-5, the V gene TRBV10-3, with no clear D. Germline-derived CDR1 and CDR2 are ENHRY and SYGVKD. V lost 10 bases, J lost 1 base, and 11 bases lay in between. The CDR3 is 13 amino acids. CDR3 sequence (DNA): TGTGCCACCCTTCAATCGAGCAATCAGCCCCAGCATTTT. Protein: CATLQSSNQPQHF.

This sequence joins TRBV28 and TRBJ1-4; D gene ambiguous. The V end was cut by 5 bases, the J end by 5 bases, with 12 bases between. CDR3 size: 14 residues. Germline CDR1 is MDHEN and CDR2 is SYDVKM. CDR3 coding DNA: TGTGCCAGCAGTCAAGGTCCCCAAAATGAAAAACTGTTTTTT. Encoded protein: CASSQGPQNEKLFF.

This rearrangement joins TRBV7-8 to TRBJ2-5; 14 bases agree with TRBD2. Germline loops: CDR1 SGHVS, CDR2 FQNEAQ. The ends lost 5 bases at V and 5 bases at J; junction bases unmatched: 10. CDR3 length: 17 residues. The DNA of the CDR3 is TGTGCCAGCAGCCCCCGACTAGCGGGAGGGCTTGGGGAGACCCAGTACTTC. Protein: CASSPRLAGGLGETQYF.

This sequence joins TRBV6-5 and TRBJ2-2; 8 bases map to TRBD2. V lost 7 bases to trimming and J lost 5 bases; unmatched junction nucleotides: 9. CDR1 MNHEY and CDR2 SVGAGI come from the germline V gene. This CDR3 is 15 amino acids long. This CDR3 is CASTPGGARTGELFF. CDR3 DNA: TGTGCCAGCACCCCGGGGGGGGCAAGAACCGGGGAGCTGTTTTTT.

In this sample, this clone turned up many times. DNA of the CDR3: TGTGCCAGCAGTCAACCGTCGGGGGCTTTGACCTACGAGCAGTACTTC. As protein: CASSQPSGALTYEQYF. This chain uses TRBV7-2 with TRBJ2-7, with D perhaps assigned TRBD1 or TRBD2 (6 bases each). Germline values: CDR1 SGHTA, CDR2 FQGNSA. Trimming stripped 6 bases from V and 2 bases from J, with 20 bases between. This CDR3 is built from 16 residues.

The chain combines TRBV5-1 with TRBJ1-2, with 11 bases lining up with TRBD1. Losses at the gene ends were 0 bases for V and 7 bases for J; bases not matched to a gene: 5. The CDR3 length is 15 residues. Germline CDR1 and CDR2: SGHRS and YFSETQ. Here the CDR3 reads CASSLEDRGQIGYTF. Here the CDR3 DNA reads TGCGCCAGCAGCTTGGAGGACAGGGGGCAAATTGGCTACACCTTC.

This clone is termed medium-sized. This chain uses TRBV28 with TRBJ1-5, with 10 bases lining up with TRBD1. Germline V gene data show CDR1 as MDHEN and CDR2 as SYDVKM. The CDR3 is made up of 13 amino acids. J lost 7 bases, V lost 9 bases, and 6 bases had no gene match. The CDR3 here is CASEGQGLQPQHF. CDR3 sequence (DNA): TGTGCCAGTGAGGGACAGGGGCTACAGCCCCAGCATTTT. The entire variable domain, with the rest obtained from reference TRBV28 and TRBJ1-5, is as follows: DVKVTQSSRYLVKRTGEKVFLECVQDMDHENMFWYRQDPGLGLRLIYFSYDVKMKEKGDIPEGYSVSREKKERFSLILESASTNQTSMYLCASEGQGLQPQHFGDGTRLSIL.

This clone has only a few counts. The V gene is TRBV13, the J gene TRBJ1-1; 7 bases fit TRBD1. The CDR3 is made up of 13 amino acids. Germline CDR1 is PRHDT and CDR2 is FYEKMQ (reference sequence). Losses at the gene ends were 8 bases for V and 3 bases for J; bases not matched to a gene: 6. CDR3 protein: CASQEQGYTEAFF. CDR3 DNA sequence: TGTGCCAGCCAAGAACAGGGGTACACTGAAGCTTTCTTT.

The genes are TRBV4-1 and TRBJ1-1; a weak D match, TRBD1 (6 bases). The CDR3 length is 14 residues. The V gene lost 3 bases and the J gene lost 11 bases, with 19 bases spanning the gap. The V gene's germline CDR1 is MGHRA and CDR2 YSYEKL. The CDR3 is CASSQERGTLVAFF. CDR3 in DNA: TGCGCCAGCAGCCAGGAAAGGGGGACTCTTGTGGCTTTCTTT.

J is TRBJ1-2 and V is TRBV6-5, with TRBD1 as a possible D gene (6 bases). From germline, CDR1 is MNHEY and CDR2 SVGAGI. CDR3 length equals 15 residues. V lost 2 bases and J lost 4, with 14 bases in between. The chain's CDR3 is CASSYGAGVLYGYTF. CDR3 sequence (DNA): TGTGCCAGCAGTTACGGGGCAGGGGTCCTCTATGGCTACACCTTC.

A remark on this clone: At the DNA level, this CDR3 is encoded by other sequences in the same sample as well. The V gene is TRBV19, the J gene TRBJ1-5; D is unresolved. V was trimmed by 3 bases and J by 0 bases, leaving 6 bases between them. Germline assignment: CDR1 LNHDA and CDR2 SQIVND (reference sequence). The CDR3 is made up of 14 amino acids. CDR3 protein: CASSIMGSNQPQHF. The CDR3 region has the DNA TGTGCCAGTAGTATCATGGGTAGCAATCAGCCCCAGCATTTT.

There are a few counts of this clone. The V and J genes are TRBV10-3 and TRBJ1-2; D unresolved. This CDR3 contains 13 residues. Between the trimmed V and J ends, which lost 6 bases and 2 bases, there was a span of 10 bases. The V gene's germline CDR1 is ENHRY and CDR2 SYGVKD. The DNA of the CDR3 is TGTGCCATCAGGACTGTGGGGAACTATGGCTACACCTTC. This sequence encodes CAIRTVGNYGYTF.

A single count supports this clone. A single base separates this from a much larger clone, so it may be a read error. This sequence joins TRBV14 and TRBJ1-2; D remains unclear. Germline V gene data show CDR1 as SGHDN and CDR2 as FVKESK. This CDR3 has 13 amino acids. The CDR3 DNA is TGTGCCAGCAGCCCTATCAGGAACTATGGCTGCACCTTC. Protein product: CASSPIRNYGCTF.